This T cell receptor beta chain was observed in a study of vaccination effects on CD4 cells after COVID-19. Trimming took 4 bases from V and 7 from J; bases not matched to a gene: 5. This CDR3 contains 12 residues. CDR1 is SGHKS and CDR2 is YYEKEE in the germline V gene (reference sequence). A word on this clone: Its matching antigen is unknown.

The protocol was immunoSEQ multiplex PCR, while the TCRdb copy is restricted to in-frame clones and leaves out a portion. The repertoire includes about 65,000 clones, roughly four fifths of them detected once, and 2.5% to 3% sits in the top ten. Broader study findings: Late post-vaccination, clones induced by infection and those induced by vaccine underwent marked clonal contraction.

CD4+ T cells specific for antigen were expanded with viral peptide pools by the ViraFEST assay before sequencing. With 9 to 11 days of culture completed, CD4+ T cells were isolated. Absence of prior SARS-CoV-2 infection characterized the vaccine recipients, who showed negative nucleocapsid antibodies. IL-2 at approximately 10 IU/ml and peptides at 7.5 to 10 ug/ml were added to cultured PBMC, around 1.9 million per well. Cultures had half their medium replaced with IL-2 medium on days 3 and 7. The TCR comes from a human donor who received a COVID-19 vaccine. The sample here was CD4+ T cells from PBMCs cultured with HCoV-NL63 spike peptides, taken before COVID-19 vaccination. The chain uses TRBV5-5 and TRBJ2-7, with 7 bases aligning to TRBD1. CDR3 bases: TGTGCCAGCAGCCGACAGGGAAGAGAGCAGTACGTC. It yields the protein CASSRQGREQYV.